The present TCR beta chain was sequenced within a study of T-cell reconstitution after alpha-beta-depleted transplantation in children. The library targeted TCRbeta and was prepared with unique molecular identifiers. A single record per CDR3 protein comes from TCRdb applying MiXCR to the PCR reads. The sample holds 450,000 to 600,000 distinct CDR3 sequences, about 16% seen once. V dropped 4 bases and J dropped 5 bases, with 21 bases sitting between them. The CDR3 extends over 16 amino acids. CDR1 and CDR2 (germline): SGHDT, YYEEEE. This clonotype was counted between two and nine times. This material consisted of PBMCs from the stem cell graft donor, taken from the stem cell graft. The TCR was taken from a human donor who donated a stem cell graft to a child with acute lymphoblastic leukemia. The J gene is TRBJ1-1, the V gene TRBV5-6, with D perhaps TRBD1 (5 bases). The CDR3 spells CASSAMGGSGTTEAFF. DNA for the CDR3: TGTGCCAGCAGCGCAATGGGAGGGTCGGGGACGACTGAAGCTTTCTTT.